These T cell receptor beta chains were read from a single sample in a study of blood T cell repertoires in COVID-19. Sequencing used immunoSEQ multiplex PCR; TCRdb keeps in-frame clones, though not all of them. Seen here are about 310,000 clones, around nine tenths observed once, and the top ten hold roughly a tenth. The sequenced material came from PBMCs or T cells enriched from blood (not recorded which). These receptors were collected from a woman under 40 who had recovered from COVID-19. CDR3s include the opening cysteine and the closing phenylalanine or tryptophan. D genes are given only for firm matches. Some rows have no size entry. The others give once, few or many, or a class for an expanded clone.

d_call: TRBD1; v_call: TRBV27; j_call: TRBJ1-2; clone_size: NA; cdr3_nt: TGTGCCAGCAGTTTATTGGGGCTCCGGACAGGGAATGGAGGCTACACCTTC; cdr3_aa: CASSLLGLRTGNGGYTF
d_call: NA; v_call: TRBV5-5; j_call: TRBJ1-1; clone_size: NA; cdr3_nt: TGTGCCAGCAGCTTACCGAGAGCGAACACTGAAGCTTTCTTT; cdr3_aa: CASSLPRANTEAFF
d_call: TRBD1; v_call: TRBV7-9; j_call: TRBJ1-4; clone_size: NA; cdr3_nt: TGTGCCAGCAGCTTAAGAAACCCCACAGGGGGGAATGAAAAACTGTTTTTT; cdr3_aa: CASSLRNPTGGNEKLFF
d_call: TRBD1; v_call: TRBV10-1; j_call: TRBJ2-7; clone_size: NA; cdr3_nt: TGCGCCAGCAGTGAGGGGACAGGAGCCTCCTACGAGCAGTACTTC; cdr3_aa: CASSEGTGASYEQYF
d_call: NA; v_call: TRBV10-3; j_call: TRBJ2-7; clone_size: NA; cdr3_nt: TGTGCCATCACCAAGAAGTGGGCGGAGGGCTACGAGCAGTACTTC; cdr3_aa: CAITKKWAEGYEQYF
d_call: TRBD1; v_call: TRBV5-1; j_call: TRBJ2-3; clone_size: NA; cdr3_nt: TGCGCCAGCAGCTTGGTTGTACAGGGGGCAGATACGCAGTATTTT; cdr3_aa: CASSLVVQGADTQYF
d_call: TRBD1; v_call: TRBV27; j_call: TRBJ1-2; clone_size: NA; cdr3_nt: TGTGCCAGCAGTTCAGGGGGCCTCCCCTATGGCTACACCTTC; cdr3_aa: CASSSGGLPYGYTF
d_call: NA; v_call: TRBV11-2; j_call: TRBJ2-1; clone_size: NA; cdr3_nt: TGTGCCAGCAGCACCAGAGGTCTAGGGACTCCCCCTGGGGGGCAGTTCTTC; cdr3_aa: CASSTRGLGTPPGGQFF
d_call: TRBD1; v_call: TRBV7-8; j_call: TRBJ1-2; clone_size: NA; cdr3_nt: TGTGCCAGCAGCTTCGGGACAGACCACAACTATGGCTACACCTTC; cdr3_aa: CASSFGTDHNYGYTF
d_call: NA; v_call: TRBV28; j_call: TRBJ1-5; clone_size: NA; cdr3_nt: TGTGCCAGCAGTTTCCCCCCCGAGCCCCAGCATTTT; cdr3_aa: CASSFPPEPQHF
d_call: NA; v_call: TRBV12-3/TRBV12-4; j_call: TRBJ1-1; clone_size: NA; cdr3_nt: TGTGCCAGCAGTTTGGGCTTGAACACTGAAGCTTTCTTT; cdr3_aa: CASSLGLNTEAFF
d_call: NA; v_call: TRBV5-8; j_call: TRBJ1-5; clone_size: NA; cdr3_nt: TGTGCCAGCAGCTTGGGACAGCGCCCAGATCAGCCCCAGCATTTT; cdr3_aa: CASSLGQRPDQPQHF
d_call: NA; v_call: TRBV19; j_call: TRBJ2-4; clone_size: NA; cdr3_nt: TGTGCCAGTAGTATAGATTGGGGCAGTTATACCAAAAACATTCAGTACTTC; cdr3_aa: CASSIDWGSYTKNIQYF
d_call: NA; v_call: TRBV6-5; j_call: TRBJ1-2; clone_size: NA; cdr3_nt: TGTGCCAGCAGGATGGGGAGTTGGGGTTATGGCTACACCTTC; cdr3_aa: CASRMGSWGYGYTF
d_call: NA; v_call: TRBV30; j_call: TRBJ2-3; clone_size: NA; cdr3_nt: TGTGCCTGGGATCATGGACTGAGCACAGATACGCAGTATTTT; cdr3_aa: CAWDHGLSTDTQYF
d_call: NA; v_call: TRBV4-1; j_call: TRBJ2-3; clone_size: NA; cdr3_nt: TGCGCCAGCAGCCAACCACTGACGGGACTCCGCGAAGGAGATACGCAGTATTTT; cdr3_aa: CASSQPLTGLREGDTQYF
d_call: TRBD2; v_call: TRBV29-1; j_call: TRBJ2-7; clone_size: NA; cdr3_nt: TGCAGCGTTGTTTACGCTTGGGGAGGGTTGTACTTC; cdr3_aa: CSVVYAWGGLYF
d_call: TRBD2; v_call: TRBV19; j_call: TRBJ2-7; clone_size: NA; cdr3_nt: TGTGCCAGTAGTATAACGGGGGGCTCCTACGAGCAGTACTTC; cdr3_aa: CASSITGGSYEQYF
d_call: NA; v_call: TRBV7-3; j_call: TRBJ2-3; clone_size: NA; cdr3_nt: TGTGCCAGCAGCTTTCAGGATAGCGGACCAGATACGCAGTATTTT; cdr3_aa: CASSFQDSGPDTQYF
d_call: TRBD1; v_call: TRBV5-1; j_call: TRBJ2-3; clone_size: NA; cdr3_nt: TGCGCCAGCAGCGTCAAAACTGGACAGGGCTCAGATACGCAGTATTTT; cdr3_aa: CASSVKTGQGSDTQYF
d_call: TRBD1; v_call: TRBV27; j_call: TRBJ2-2; clone_size: once; cdr3_nt: TGTGCCAGCAGTTTATCTCAGGGGGTCGCCGGGGAGCTGTTTTTT; cdr3_aa: CASSLSQGVAGELFF
d_call: NA; v_call: TRBV5-1; j_call: TRBJ2-5; clone_size: NA; cdr3_nt: TGCGCCAGCAGCTTTCAGGCTTTACAAGAGACCCAGTACTTC; cdr3_aa: CASSFQALQETQYF
d_call: NA; v_call: TRBV30; j_call: TRBJ1-1; clone_size: NA; cdr3_nt: TGTGCCTGGAGTGGAGGGAAAACAGGGATCCCGAACACTGAAGCTTTCTTT; cdr3_aa: CAWSGGKTGIPNTEAFF
d_call: TRBD1; v_call: TRBV7-2; j_call: TRBJ1-2; clone_size: NA; cdr3_nt: TGTGCCAGCAGCCCAAACAGGGGTGACTTCGGCTACACCTTC; cdr3_aa: CASSPNRGDFGYTF
d_call: NA; v_call: TRBV27; j_call: TRBJ1-1; clone_size: NA; cdr3_nt: TGTGCCAGCAGTCACACAGCATTGAACACTGAAGCTTTCTTT; cdr3_aa: CASSHTALNTEAFF
d_call: TRBD2; v_call: TRBV7-9; j_call: TRBJ2-1; clone_size: NA; cdr3_nt: TGTGCCAGCAGCCTACTAGCGGGACTGGCGCAGTTCTTC; cdr3_aa: CASSLLAGLAQFF
d_call: NA; v_call: TRBV12-3/TRBV12-4; j_call: TRBJ1-5; clone_size: NA; cdr3_nt: TGTGCCAGCAGGGTACAGGGAAATCAGCCCCAGCATTTT; cdr3_aa: CASRVQGNQPQHF
d_call: TRBD1; v_call: TRBV19; j_call: TRBJ1-1; clone_size: NA; cdr3_nt: TGTGCCAGTAGTAAACAGGGGTCCACTGAAGCTTTCTTT; cdr3_aa: CASSKQGSTEAFF
d_call: TRBD1; v_call: TRBV5-1; j_call: TRBJ2-1; clone_size: NA; cdr3_nt: TGCGCCAGCAGCTTACCTAGGACAGGGAAAGATGAGCAGTTCTTC; cdr3_aa: CASSLPRTGKDEQFF
d_call: TRBD2; v_call: TRBV6-5; j_call: TRBJ2-3; clone_size: NA; cdr3_nt: TGTGCCAGCAGGCCGCTAGCGGGAGTCGTAGATACGCAGTATTTT; cdr3_aa: CASRPLAGVVDTQYF